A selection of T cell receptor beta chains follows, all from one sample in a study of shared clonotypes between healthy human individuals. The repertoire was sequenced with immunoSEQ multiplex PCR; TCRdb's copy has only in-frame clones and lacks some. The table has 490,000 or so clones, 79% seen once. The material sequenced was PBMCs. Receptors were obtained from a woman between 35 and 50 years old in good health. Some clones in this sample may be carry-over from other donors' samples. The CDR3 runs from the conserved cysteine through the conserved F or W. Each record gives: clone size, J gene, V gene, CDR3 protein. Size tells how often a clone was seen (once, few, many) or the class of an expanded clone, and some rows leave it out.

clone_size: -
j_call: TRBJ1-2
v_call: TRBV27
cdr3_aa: CASSWTGSYGYTF

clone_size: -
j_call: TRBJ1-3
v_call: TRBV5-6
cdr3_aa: CASSLRDGNTIYF

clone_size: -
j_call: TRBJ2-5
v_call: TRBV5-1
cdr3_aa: CASSLVSDETQYF

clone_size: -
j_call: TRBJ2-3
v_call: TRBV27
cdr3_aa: CASSSPVAGLDTQYF

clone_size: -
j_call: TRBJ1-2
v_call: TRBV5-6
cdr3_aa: CASSLGDRITGYGYTF

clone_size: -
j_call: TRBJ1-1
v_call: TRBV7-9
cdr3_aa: CASSLALINTEAFF

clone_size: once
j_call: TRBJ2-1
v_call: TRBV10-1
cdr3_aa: CASSDPGTGGNNEQFF

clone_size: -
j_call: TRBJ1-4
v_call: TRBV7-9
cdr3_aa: CASSSPGGENEKLFF

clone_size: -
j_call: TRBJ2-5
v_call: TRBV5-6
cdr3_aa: CASSALSPRETQYF

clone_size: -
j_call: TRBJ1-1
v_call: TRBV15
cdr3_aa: CATSRDGTGALGAFF

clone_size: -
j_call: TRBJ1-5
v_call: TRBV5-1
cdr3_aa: CASSLAGDNNQPQHF

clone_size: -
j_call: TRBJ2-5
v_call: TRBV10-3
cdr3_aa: CAISDPDRQETQYF

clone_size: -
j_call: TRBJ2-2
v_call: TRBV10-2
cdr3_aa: CASSGGFTGELFF

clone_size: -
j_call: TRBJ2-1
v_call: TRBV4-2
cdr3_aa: CASSPRRQMAQFF

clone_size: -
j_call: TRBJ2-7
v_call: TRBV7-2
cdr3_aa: CASSLAVGGPGEQYF

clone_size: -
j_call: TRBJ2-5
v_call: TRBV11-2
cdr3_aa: CASSLPAGGPMQTQYF

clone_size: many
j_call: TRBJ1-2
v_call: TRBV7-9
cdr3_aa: CASNPTGGIGYTF

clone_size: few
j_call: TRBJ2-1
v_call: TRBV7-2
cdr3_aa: CASSLTSGLAGEGQFF

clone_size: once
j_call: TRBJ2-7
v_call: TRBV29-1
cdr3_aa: CSAGDRVSQQYF

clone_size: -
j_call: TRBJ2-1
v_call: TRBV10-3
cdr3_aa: CAIGLAGINEQFF

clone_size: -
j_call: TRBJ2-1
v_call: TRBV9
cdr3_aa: CASSFDSSYNEQFF

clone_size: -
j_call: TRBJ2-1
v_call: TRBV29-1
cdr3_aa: CSAESGRAYNEQFF

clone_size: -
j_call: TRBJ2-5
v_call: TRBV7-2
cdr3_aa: CASSLWGGPETQYF

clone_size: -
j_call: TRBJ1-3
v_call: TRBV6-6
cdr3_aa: CASTPGEAGNTIYF

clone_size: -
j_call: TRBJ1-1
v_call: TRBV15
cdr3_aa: CATRATGRNTEAFF

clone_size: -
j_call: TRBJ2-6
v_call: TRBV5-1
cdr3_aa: CASSLELAGDISGANVLTF

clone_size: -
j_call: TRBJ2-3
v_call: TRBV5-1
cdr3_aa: CASSPGKSTDTQYF

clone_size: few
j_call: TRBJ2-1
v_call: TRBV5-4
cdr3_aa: CASSLVKEGHYNEQFF

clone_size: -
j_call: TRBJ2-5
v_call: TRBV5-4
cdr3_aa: CASSREGGETQYF

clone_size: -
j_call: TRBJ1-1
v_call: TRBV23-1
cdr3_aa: CASSHPPPRTANTEAFF

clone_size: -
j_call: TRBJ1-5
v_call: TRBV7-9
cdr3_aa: CASSAPPGGSGSNQPQHF